This T cell receptor (beta chain) was captured in a study of radiation and T cells in renal cell carcinoma. Study observations and caveats: Baseline intratumoral clonotype presence is unknown without pretreatment biopsies.

Trimming pared 1 base from V and 5 bases from J, leaving 8 bases between. The CDR3 consists of 13 residues. Germline lookup yields CDR1 LNHDA and CDR2 SQIVND (reference sequence). The method was immunoSEQ multiplex PCR; TCRdb's version includes in-frame clones alone and lacks a portion of them. Among roughly 45,000 clones, about 82% were seen once, and the ten largest hold 25% to 35%. Comments on this clone: What it binds is not known.

Time point of the sample: blood 4 weeks post-SBRT, at nephrectomy. Treatment: 15 Gy SBRT to primary tumor, nephrectomy 4 weeks later. Nephrectomy followed 15 Gy stereotactic body radiation by 4 weeks. The TCR originated in an older woman with renal cell carcinoma. The material sequenced was blood, taken from a patient whose treatment included radiotherapy and nephrectomy. This chain connects TRBV19 to TRBJ2-5; no clear D gene. CDR3 nucleotides: TGTGCCAGTAGTATAGCCGGCCTCGAGACCCAGTACTTC. It specifies CASSIAGLETQYF.